Presented here are 31 T cell receptor beta chains from one specimen sequenced in a study of cytotoxic CD8 clonotypes in ibrutinib-treated CLL. Repertoires were generated with immunoSEQ multiplex PCR, while TCRdb's copy carries only in-frame clones and drops some. Altogether approximately 200,000 clones are present, around 70% being singletons, with the ten largest covering roughly 12%. Here the sequenced sample was PBMCs, taken after 24 months of ibrutinib treatment. These receptor sequences come from a human donor with chronic lymphocytic leukemia.

The rearrangement joins TRBV4-1 to TRBJ2-3, with D hard to call. The germline V gene encodes CDR1 MGHRA and CDR2 YSYEKL. The CDR3 has 15 amino acids. V shed 0 bases and J shed 3 bases, with 10 bases lying between them. Here the CDR3 DNA reads TGCGCCAGCAGCCAAGAGGAAACTTTGACAGATACGCAGTATTTT. Translated: CASSQEETLTDTQYF.

The J gene is TRBJ2-5, the V gene TRBV4-3; the D is unclear. V was clipped by 0 bases and J by 7 bases, with 18 bases between them. Germline V gives CDR1 LGHNA, CDR2 YSLEER. The CDR3 totals 16 residues. The CDR3 DNA reads TGCGCCAGCAGCCAAGATCACGGGCCACCCCTTTGGACCCAGTACTTC. It encodes CASSQDHGPPLWTQYF.

The chain recombines TRBV11-2 with TRBJ2-7; the D is unclear. Between the trimmed V and J ends, which lost 2 bases and 3 bases, there was a span of 8 bases. The CDR3 runs to 13 residues. Looked up from germline, CDR1 is SGHAT and CDR2 is FQNNGV. The CDR3 sequence is CASSLWGDYEQYF. Here the CDR3 DNA reads TGTGCCAGCAGCTTATGGGGTGACTACGAGCAGTACTTC.

This clone appeared a few times. This chain links TRBV7-2 with TRBJ2-7; 9 bases agree with TRBD2. Germline CDR1 and CDR2: SGHTA and FQGNSA. V trimming: 5 bases; J trimming: 3 bases; junction bases outside the gene matches: 2. The CDR3 spans 13 residues. For the CDR3, the DNA is TGTGCCAGCAGCGGTAGCGGGAGCTACGAGCAGTACTTC. Protein product: CASSGSGSYEQYF.

This clone occurred a few times. The V call is TRBV5-1, the J call TRBJ2-3; 8 bases match TRBD2. V lost 2 bases and J lost 2; bases outside the gene matches: 4. This CDR3 is built from 15 residues. Per germline, CDR1 SGHRS and CDR2 YFSETQ. The CDR3 DNA follows: TGCGCCAGCAGCTTAACTAGCGGTTTCACAGATACGCAGTATTTT. This gives the protein CASSLTSGFTDTQYF.

The V and J genes are TRBV7-8 and TRBJ2-5; D possibly corresponds to TRBD2 (5 bases). The assigned J gene may be wrong: the sequence end matches TRBJ2-7 better. This CDR3 comprises 15 residues. CDR1 is SGHVS and CDR2 is FQNEAQ in the germline V gene. The CDR3 sequence: CASSETPGNEYEQYF. The DNA of the CDR3 is TGTGCCAGCAGCGAGACCCCGGGGAACGAGTACGAGCAGTACTTC.

This clone has only a few counts. This chain links TRBV7-8 with TRBJ1-3; D unclear. The germline CDR1 and CDR2 sequences are SGHVS and FQNEAQ. The CDR3 extends over 12 amino acids. Trimming cost V 3 bases and J 7 bases, with 7 bases left between them. DNA for the CDR3: TGTGCCAGCAGCTTCTTAGGGAACACCATATATTTT. Protein: CASSFLGNTIYF.

The V gene is TRBV7-2, the J gene TRBJ2-2, with D maybe TRBD2 (6 bases). Germline V gene lookup returns CDR1 SGHTA and CDR2 FQGNSA. With 1 base removed from V and 3 bases from J, the gap between germline ends came to 15 bases. CDR3 size: 17 residues. CDR3: CASSLGSGGMDTGELFF. The CDR3 DNA reads as TGTGCCAGCAGCTTAGGTTCCGGGGGTATGGACACCGGGGAGCTGTTTTTT.

The chain carries TRBV7-9 and TRBJ2-7; possibly TRBD2 for D (5 bases). CDR1 is SEHNR, CDR2 FQNEAQ, per germline (reference sequence). V shed 5 bases and J shed 4 bases, with 15 bases lying between them. This CDR3 is 14 amino acids long. The DNA for the CDR3 is TGTGCCAGCAGCACCCGAGACAAGCGGTACGAGCAGTACTTC. Translated: CASSTRDKRYEQYF. Variable domain in full (rest from reference TRBV7-9 and TRBJ2-7): DTGVSQNPRHKITKRGQNVTFRCDPISEHNRLYWYRQTLGQGPEFLTYFQNEAQLEKSRLLSDRFSAERPKGSFSTLEIQRTEQGDSAMYLCASSTRDKRYEQYFGPGTRLTVT.

The chain recombines TRBV29-1 with TRBJ2-7, with a weak D call TRBD1 (6 bases). CDR1 and CDR2 from the germline V gene are SQVTM and ANQGSEA. V lost 3 bases to trimming and J lost 2 bases, with 11 bases between them. The CDR3 has 13 amino acids. CDR3 DNA sequence: TGCAGCGTTGAGGTGGACAGCCCCTACGAGCAGTACTTC. It translates to CSVEVDSPYEQYF.

The chain carries TRBV4-2 and TRBJ1-5, with no clear D. The CDR3 length is 14 residues. V dropped 0 bases and J dropped 3 bases, with 6 bases sitting between them. Germline V CDR1 and CDR2: LGHNA, YNFKEQ. The CDR3 DNA reads TGTGCCAGCAGCCAAGAGGTGATCAATCAGCCCCAGCATTTT. Translation: CASSQEVINQPQHF.

This clone has only one observation. The V and J genes are TRBV5-1 and TRBJ2-1; 10 bases are shared with TRBD2. The germline V gene has CDR1 SGHRS and CDR2 YFSETQ. CDR3 length equals 16 residues. V shed 3 bases, J shed 8 bases, and the junction held 11 bases outside the gene matches. The CDR3: CASSSISSSGRYEQFF. The CDR3 nucleotides are TGCGCCAGCAGCTCCATCTCTTCTAGCGGGAGATATGAGCAGTTCTTC.

The chain carries TRBV9 and TRBJ2-1; 9 bases match TRBD1. J gave up 3 bases and V 0 bases, and 7 bases lay outside the gene matches. The germline CDR1 and CDR2 sequences are SGDLS and YYNGEE. There are 17 residues in the CDR3. CDR3 sequence reads: CASSVVGGQGNYNEQFF. Here the CDR3 DNA reads TGTGCCAGCAGCGTAGTAGGGGGACAGGGAAACTACAATGAGCAGTTCTTC.

In this sample, this clone turned up once. The same CDR3 can be traced to other DNA sequences in this sample. The V and J genes are TRBV18 and TRBJ2-3; no clear D. Germline CDR1 KGHSH, CDR2 LQKENI. Trimming took 3 bases from V and 0 from J, leaving 4 bases between them. The CDR3 sequence is 13 residues long. In DNA, the CDR3 is TGTGCCAGCTCACCCCCAAGCACAGATACGCAGTATTTT. Translated: CASSPPSTDTQYF.

CDR3 coding DNA: TGTGCTAGTGGTTTGACCACTAGGAAGGAGACCCAGTACTTC. The encoded protein is CASGLTTRKETQYF. The chain carries TRBV12-5 and TRBJ2-5; possible D gene TRBD2, 5 bases. In germline, CDR1 is LGHNT, CDR2 FRNRAP. V lost 2 bases and J lost 5, with 12 bases in between. There are 14 residues in the CDR3.

This clone was seen just once. The chain recombines TRBV27 with TRBJ1-4; 9 bases are shared with TRBD1. The CDR3 consists of 15 residues. Germline V gene sequence: CDR1 MNHEY, CDR2 SMNVEV (reference sequence). J gave up 0 bases and V 4 bases, and 0 bases lay outside the gene matches. The CDR3 loop is CASSWTGATNEKLFF. CDR3 bases: TGTGCCAGCAGTTGGACAGGGGCAACTAATGAAAAACTGTTTTTT.

The chain recombines TRBV9 with TRBJ2-5; 7 bases align to TRBD2. J lost 1 base, V lost 3 bases, and 0 bases had no gene match. The CDR3 is 13 residues long. Germline V gene sequence: CDR1 SGDLS, CDR2 YYNGEE. CDR3 DNA: TGTGCCAGCAGCGCTAGCGGCCAAGAGACCCAGTACTTC. It specifies CASSASGQETQYF.

The chain joins TRBV7-2 to TRBJ2-7, with D hard to call. Germline V CDR1 and CDR2: SGHTA, FQGNSA. The CDR3 is 13 amino acids. Trimming cost V 0 bases and J 6 bases, with 9 bases left between them. Here the CDR3 reads CASSLANDGEQYF. In nucleotides, the CDR3 is TGTGCCAGCAGCTTAGCGAATGATGGCGAGCAGTACTTC.

The chain recombines TRBV5-6 with TRBJ2-5, with D unclear. The V and J ends lost 2 bases and 3 bases respectively, with 11 bases between them. In germline, CDR1 is SGHDT, CDR2 YYEEEE. The CDR3 length is 14 residues. DNA for the CDR3: TGTGCCAGCAGCTTTATCGCGACAAAAGAGACCCAGTACTTC. This encodes CASSFIATKETQYF.

This chain links TRBV27 with TRBJ2-7, with TRBD1 identical over 10 bases. CDR3 length: 15 residues. Germline assignment: CDR1 MNHEY and CDR2 SMNVEV (reference sequence). V shed 6 bases, J shed 4 bases, and the junction held 9 bases outside the gene matches. CDR3 residues: CASRSTGTGDYEQYF. The CDR3 coding sequence is TGTGCCAGCAGATCCACCGGGACAGGGGATTACGAGCAGTACTTC.

The V call is TRBV30, the J call TRBJ2-7; D is uncertain. The CDR3 is 12 amino acids. Germline CDR1 is GTSNPN and CDR2 is SVGIG (reference sequence). Trimming shortened V by 6 bases and J by 3 bases, and 12 bases separated the two germline ends. Written as DNA, the CDR3 is TGTGCCTGCCACGCACCAAACTACGAGCAGTACTTC. The encoded protein is CACHAPNYEQYF.

This clone has a single count. The chain carries TRBV4-1 and TRBJ2-4; 7 bases are a match to TRBD1. V was clipped by 2 bases and J by 1 base; unmatched bases: 8. The CDR3 length is 17 residues. The V gene's germline CDR1 is MGHRA and CDR2 YSYEKL. The CDR3 is CASSQPRDSRAKNIQYF. CDR3 sequence (DNA): TGCGCCAGCAGCCAACCAAGGGACAGCCGGGCCAAAAACATTCAGTACTTC.

The chain uses TRBV6-1 and TRBJ1-5; D remains ambiguous. The CDR3 extends over 11 amino acids. Trimming removed 6 bases from V and 9 bases from J, with 9 bases in between. CDR1 MNHNS and CDR2 SASEGT come from the germline V gene. The CDR3 sequence: CASSPARPQHF. In nucleotides, the CDR3 is TGTGCCAGCAGCCCGGCTCGGCCCCAGCATTTT.

J is TRBJ2-1 and V is TRBV7-9, with D tentatively TRBD2 (6 bases). Germline V gene lookup returns CDR1 SEHNR and CDR2 FQNEAQ (reference sequence). The CDR3 loop spans 16 amino acids. Trimming shortened V by 3 bases and J by 0 bases, and 12 bases separated the two germline ends. CDR3 bases: TGTGCCAGCAGCTTTAGCGGAGGGCTCTCCTACAATGAGCAGTTCTTC. This sequence encodes CASSFSGGLSYNEQFF.

V is TRBV28 and J is TRBJ2-7; D not resolved. Trimming removed 2 bases from V and 0 bases from J, with 14 bases in between. Germline values: CDR1 MDHEN, CDR2 SYDVKM. The CDR3 sequence is 16 residues long. CDR3 DNA: TGTGCCAGCAGTTTAGTAGTGGGGATTCCCTCCTACGAGCAGTACTTC. Protein product: CASSLVVGIPSYEQYF.

The rearrangement links TRBV7-2 to TRBJ2-7, with 8 bases aligning to TRBD1. CDR3 length: 15 amino acids. Germline lookup yields CDR1 SGHTA and CDR2 FQGNSA. After removal of 2 bases from V and 6 bases from J, the junction contained 9 bases not matched to a gene. The CDR3 protein is CASSLMGTGFFEQYF. The CDR3 coding sequence is TGTGCCAGCAGCTTAATGGGGACAGGCTTTTTCGAGCAGTACTTC.

This clone was recorded only once. The chain combines TRBV4-1 with TRBJ1-5; 9 positions agree with TRBD1. Per the germline V gene, CDR1 is MGHRA and CDR2 is YSYEKL. The CDR3 is made up of 18 amino acids. V was clipped by 0 bases and J by 0 bases; unmatched bases: 6. The CDR3 DNA sequence: TGCGCCAGCAGCCAAGAACTGACAGGGGGAGATAGCAATCAGCCCCAGCATTTT. It yields the protein CASSQELTGGDSNQPQHF.

The genes are TRBV18 and TRBJ1-1; D unresolved. Germline CDR1 KGHSH, CDR2 LQKENI. Trimming stripped 4 bases from V and 0 bases from J, with 6 bases between. This CDR3 comprises 13 residues. The CDR3 nucleotides are TGTGCCAGCTCACTAGCCTTGAACACTGAAGCTTTCTTT. It specifies CASSLALNTEAFF.

This clone was recorded a few times. V usage is TRBV19 and J usage is TRBJ1-2; 9 positions match TRBD1. The germline CDR1 and CDR2 sequences are LNHDA and SQIVND (reference sequence). The CDR3 totals 15 residues. V was pared by 3 bases and J by 3 bases, with 5 bases of the junction left unmatched. Here the CDR3 DNA reads TGTGCCAGTAGTATTGGGGGACAGGGATACTATGGCTACACCTTC. It yields the protein CASSIGGQGYYGYTF. Supplemented by reference TRBV19 and TRBJ1-2, the full variable domain reads DGGITQSPKYLFRKEGQNVTLSCEQNLNHDAMYWYRQDPGQGLRLIYYSQIVNDFQKGDIAEGYSVSREKKESFPLTVTSAQKNPTAFYLCASSIGGQGYYGYTFGSGTRLTVV.

Written as DNA, the CDR3 is TGCGCCAGCAGCTTAGCCCTGGATTACGAGCAGTACTTC. This translates into CASSLALDYEQYF. The chain links TRBV5-1 to TRBJ2-7; unclear D gene. The CDR3 totals 13 residues. Looked up from germline, CDR1 is SGHRS and CDR2 is YFSETQ. Trimming cost V 2 bases and J 4 bases, with 10 bases left between them.

CDR3 amino acids: CASSSLGLASFEQYF. DNA for the CDR3: TGTGCCAGCAGCTCGCTGGGACTAGCATCTTTCGAGCAGTACTTC. The chain links TRBV11-2 to TRBJ2-7, with TRBD2 matching over 9 bases. Germline V gene data show CDR1 as SGHAT and CDR2 as FQNNGV. The CDR3 extends over 15 amino acids. V shed 4 bases, J shed 6 bases, and the junction held 10 bases outside the gene matches.